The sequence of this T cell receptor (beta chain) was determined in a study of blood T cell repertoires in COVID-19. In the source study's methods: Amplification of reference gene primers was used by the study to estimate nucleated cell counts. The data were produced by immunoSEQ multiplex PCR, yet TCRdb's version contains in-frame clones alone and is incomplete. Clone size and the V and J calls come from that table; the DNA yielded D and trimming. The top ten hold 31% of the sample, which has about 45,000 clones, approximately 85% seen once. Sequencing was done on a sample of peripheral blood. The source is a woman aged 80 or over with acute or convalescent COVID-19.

The chain's CDR3 is CASSPGQAGIYEQYF. The DNA for the CDR3 is TGTGCCAGCTCACCAGGTCAAGCGGGGATCTACGAGCAGTACTTC. The V gene is TRBV18, the J gene TRBJ2-7; 7 bases are shared with TRBD2. V shed 2 bases, J shed 3 bases, and the junction held 7 bases outside the gene matches. CDR3 length equals 15 residues. From germline, CDR1 is KGHSH and CDR2 LQKENI.